This TCR beta chain was captured in a study of control samples from healthy donors and cancer patients. Generated by immunoSEQ multiplex PCR, the TCRdb table keeps only in-frame clones and is missing some. Of 150,000 to 200,000 clones in the sample, around 92% were seen once. The CDR3 runs to 18 residues. Germline values: CDR1 SGHVS, CDR2 FQNEAQ. V was clipped by 0 bases and J by 0 bases; unmatched bases: 6. The chain joins TRBV7-8 to TRBJ1-5, with 9 bases identical to TRBD1. Sequencing was carried out using blood. The origin of this receptor is a woman between 40 and 50 years old in good health. This CDR3 is CASSLAPGQGYSNQPQHF. CDR3 nucleotides: TGTGCCAGCAGCTTAGCACCGGGACAGGGTTATAGCAATCAGCCCCAGCATTTT.